The entry that follows covers one TCR beta chain sequence. The entry originates in a study of T cells in Graves' hyperthyroidism and ophthalmopathy. The investigators amplified TCR beta CDR3 regions from RNA transcripts. An initial round of RT-PCR targeting the TCR CDR3 relied on the HTBI primer set. TCRdb used MiXCR to reprocess the multiplex PCR reads, holding one entry per CDR3 protein. The repertoire holds 550,000 to 700,000 distinct CDR3 sequences, with more than 45% as singletons. Sequencing was carried out using peripheral blood or thyroid tissue (not recorded which). The TCR comes from an adult woman with Graves' disease, either hyperthyroidism or ophthalmopathy (not recorded which).

CDR3 nucleotide sequence: TGTGCCAGCAGCTTGTTTTGGGTTTCAGGGCCCCGCGGGGATCAGCCCCAGCATTTT. This translates into CASSLFWVSGPRGDQPQHF. The chain joins TRBV5-4 to TRBJ1-5; maybe TRBD1 (5 bases). The germline V gene encodes CDR1 SGHNT and CDR2 YYREEE (reference sequence). This CDR3 region has 19 residues. V shed 1 base and J shed 5 bases, with 25 bases lying between them.